These 5 T cell receptor beta chains were all obtained from the same sample, sequenced in a study of blood T cell repertoires in COVID-19. Produced via immunoSEQ multiplex PCR; TCRdb's table is partial and in-frame only. The sample includes around 20,000 clones, roughly 85% of them seen just once. Sequenced input: peripheral blood. The origin of the receptors is a human donor with active COVID-19. The donor label of this sample is uncertain.

This clone was seen just once. The V and J genes are TRBV28 and TRBJ2-5, with D maybe TRBD2 (6 bases). The V gene's germline CDR1 is MDHEN and CDR2 SYDVKM. The CDR3 sequence is 14 residues long. V gave up 2 bases and J gave up 5 bases, with 12 bases separating them. CDR3 nucleotide sequence: TGTGCCAGCAGTTTAACTAGCCTGGTCGAGACCCAGTACTTC. Translation gives CASSLTSLVETQYF.

DNA for the CDR3: TGTGCCAGCATCCTAGGCCAGCGTAGCACAGATACGCAGTATTTT. Translation: CASILGQRSTDTQYF. The chain recombines TRBV7-9 with TRBJ2-3; D not certain. Germline-derived CDR1 and CDR2 are SEHNR and FQNEAQ (reference sequence). The CDR3 extends over 15 amino acids. With 7 bases removed from V and 0 bases from J, the gap between germline ends came to 14 bases.

V and J are TRBV5-4 and TRBJ2-3; D possibly corresponds to TRBD2 (6 bases). V was clipped by 2 bases and J by 1 base, with 17 bases between them. This CDR3 spans 17 amino acids. In germline, CDR1 is SGHNT, CDR2 YYREEE (reference sequence). This CDR3 is CASSLDHPPGGTDTQYF. CDR3 sequence (DNA): TGTGCCAGCAGCTTAGATCACCCCCCGGGAGGCACAGATACGCAGTATTTT.

V usage is TRBV4-2 and J usage is TRBJ2-4; 13 nucleotides agree with TRBD2. The CDR3 has 17 residues. Unmatched junction bases numbered 9, after V lost 4 bases and J lost 6 bases. From germline, CDR1 is LGHNA and CDR2 YNFKEQ. CDR3 DNA sequence: TGTGCCAGCAGCCGCAGCACTAGCGGGGGGGCGGTAAACATTCAGTACTTC. Translating it yields CASSRSTSGGAVNIQYF.

This clone was seen just once. The chain couples TRBV5-6 to TRBJ2-1; TRBD2 might be the D (5 bases). The CDR3 extends over 14 amino acids. The germline gives CDR1 SGHDT, CDR2 YYEEEE. Trimming removed 1 base from V and 7 bases from J, with 12 bases in between. The CDR3 region has the DNA TGTGCCAGCAGCTTGTGGGCGGGTTGGAATGAGCAGTTCTTC. This translates into CASSLWAGWNEQFF.